The sequence of this TCR beta chain was determined in a study of cytomegalovirus exposure and HLA in healthy donors. Germline V lookup: CDR1 LGHNT, CDR2 FRNRAP. The CDR3 covers 11 residues. Trimming took 4 bases from V and 4 from J, leaving 3 bases between them. PCR primers comprised 60 Vbeta and 13 Jbeta primers. Method: immunoSEQ multiplex PCR; TCRdb's copy keeps in-frame clones and lacks some. The sample has over 65,000 clones, over 75% seen once; the top ten hold 3% to 3.5%. The clonotype originates from a man aged 45 to 65 in good health and CMV-seronegative. Input material: PBMCs. The V and J genes are TRBV12-5 and TRBJ2-3; D ambiguous. The CDR3 DNA sequence: TGTGCTAGTGGTTCTCCAGATACGCAGTATTTT. As protein: CASGSPDTQYF.